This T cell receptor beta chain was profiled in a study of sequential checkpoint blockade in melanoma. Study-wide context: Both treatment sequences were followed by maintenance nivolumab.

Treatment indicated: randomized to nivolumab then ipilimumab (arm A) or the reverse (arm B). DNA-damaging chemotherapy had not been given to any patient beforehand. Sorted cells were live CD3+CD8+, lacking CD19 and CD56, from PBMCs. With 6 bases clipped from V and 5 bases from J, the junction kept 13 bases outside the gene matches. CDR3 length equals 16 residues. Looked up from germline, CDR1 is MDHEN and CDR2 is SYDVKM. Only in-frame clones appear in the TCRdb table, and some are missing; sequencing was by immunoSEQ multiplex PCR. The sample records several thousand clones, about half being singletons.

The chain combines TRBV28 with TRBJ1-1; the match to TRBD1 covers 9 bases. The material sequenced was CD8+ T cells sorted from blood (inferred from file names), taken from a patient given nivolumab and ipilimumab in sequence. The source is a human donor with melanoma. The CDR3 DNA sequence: TGTGCCAGCAGCCATAACAGGGGGCCAAGCTGGACTGAAGCTTTCTTT. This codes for CASSHNRGPSWTEAFF.